This is a list of T cell receptor beta chains from one sample in a study of T cell responses to AZD1222 COVID-19 vaccine. Libraries were prepared by immunoSEQ multiplex PCR; TCRdb keeps only in-frame clonotypes and omits some of them. The sample consists of some 120,000 clones, approximately 83% of them appearing once. The specimen was peripheral blood, collected on day 0 of AZD1222 vaccination. These receptors all stem from an adult in good health. Each CDR3 is given with its conserved first and last residue. A D gene is named only where the DNA matches it firmly. Expanded clones get a size class; other rows say once, few or many, or leave the size out.

CDR3: CSALFPGGQETQYF; DNA: TGCAGCGCTCTCTTTCCTGGGGGCCAAGAGACCCAGTACTTC; D: -; J: TRBJ2-5; size: -; V: TRBV29-1
CDR3: CASSVRAGEGYGYTF; DNA: TGTGCCAGCAGCGTTCGGGCAGGGGAGGGCTATGGCTACACCTTC; D: -; J: TRBJ1-2; size: -; V: TRBV7-3
CDR3: CASTTPASLDRPYKDTEAFF; DNA: TGTGCCAGCACCACGCCGGCCAGCCTGGACAGGCCCTACAAAGACACTGAAGCTTTCTTT; D: TRBD1; J: TRBJ1-1; size: -; V: TRBV3-1/TRBV3-2
CDR3: CASSLRAGSYEQYF; DNA: TGTGCCAGCAGTTTAAGGGCAGGGAGCTACGAGCAGTACTTC; D: -; J: TRBJ2-7; size: -; V: TRBV27
CDR3: CASSMNLGRLRKTEAFF; DNA: TGTGCCAGCAGCATGAACTTGGGGAGGTTGAGAAAGACTGAAGCTTTCTTT; D: -; J: TRBJ1-1; size: few; V: TRBV5-6
CDR3: CASSLESFRGADSPLHF; DNA: TGTGCCAGCAGCTTAGAATCTTTTCGGGGCGCGGATTCACCCCTCCACTTT; D: -; J: TRBJ1-6; size: -; V: TRBV11-3
CDR3: CASSLRDRTDTQYF; DNA: TGTGCCAGCAGTCTTCGGGACAGGACAGATACGCAGTATTTT; D: TRBD1; J: TRBJ2-3; size: -; V: TRBV2
CDR3: CASRGTGGNQPQHF; DNA: TGTGCCAGCAGAGGAACAGGGGGCAATCAGCCCCAGCATTTT; D: TRBD1; J: TRBJ1-5; size: -; V: TRBV28
CDR3: CAWSVQHGGGYTF; DNA: TGTGCCTGGAGTGTACAACATGGTGGAGGCTACACCTTC; D: -; J: TRBJ1-2; size: -; V: TRBV30
CDR3: CASKIGQGVYEQYF; DNA: TGTGCCAGTAAGATAGGACAGGGCGTCTACGAGCAGTACTTC; D: TRBD1; J: TRBJ2-7; size: -; V: TRBV19
CDR3: CASSQLAGVQETQYF; DNA: TGTGCCAGCAGCCAACTAGCGGGGGTACAAGAGACCCAGTACTTC; D: TRBD2; J: TRBJ2-5; size: -; V: TRBV7-3
CDR3: CASSLQLNTGELFF; DNA: TGTGCCAGCAGCCTTCAGCTAAACACCGGGGAGCTGTTTTTT; D: -; J: TRBJ2-2; size: -; V: TRBV3-1/TRBV3-2
CDR3: CASSLGSIGSEQYF; DNA: TGTGCCAGCAGCTTGGGGAGTATCGGTTCCGAGCAGTACTTC; D: -; J: TRBJ2-7; size: once; V: TRBV5-5
CDR3: CASSLGIMGQPQHF; DNA: TGTGCCAGCAGCTTAGGGATTATGGGCCAGCCCCAGCATTTT; D: -; J: TRBJ1-5; size: -; V: TRBV7-2
CDR3: CASSLGQGAGTEAFF; DNA: TGTGCCAGCAGCTTAGGACAGGGGGCGGGAACTGAAGCTTTCTTT; D: TRBD1; J: TRBJ1-1; size: once; V: TRBV7-6
CDR3: CASSLGNSPLHF; DNA: TGTGCCAGCAGCTTGGGTAATTCACCCCTCCACTTT; D: -; J: TRBJ1-6; size: -; V: TRBV5-8
CDR3: CASSPRERSQETQYF; DNA: TGTGCCAGCAGTCCCCGGGAGCGGAGTCAAGAGACCCAGTACTTC; D: -; J: TRBJ2-5; size: few; V: TRBV3-1/TRBV3-2
CDR3: CASSVETDTQYF; DNA: TGTGCCAGCAGCGTAGAGACAGATACGCAGTATTTT; D: -; J: TRBJ2-3; size: -; V: TRBV9
CDR3: CASSFSGNEQFF; DNA: TGTGCCAGCAGTTTTAGCGGGAATGAGCAGTTCTTC; D: TRBD2; J: TRBJ2-1; size: once; V: TRBV6-6
CDR3: CASSLGNNEQFF; DNA: TGTGCCAGCAGCTTAGGGAACAATGAGCAGTTCTTC; D: -; J: TRBJ2-1; size: -; V: TRBV11-2
CDR3: CASSYSLGGPSEAFF; DNA: TGTGCCAGCAGTTACTCGCTTGGGGGGCCCTCTGAAGCTTTCTTT; D: -; J: TRBJ1-1; size: -; V: TRBV6-5
CDR3: CSLYGGETQYF; DNA: TGCAGCCTCTATGGCGGGGAGACCCAGTACTTC; D: -; J: TRBJ2-5; size: -; V: TRBV29-1
CDR3: CASSPRLRGSRSSGNTIYF; DNA: TGTGCCAGTAGTCCCCGGCTCCGGGGGTCGAGGTCCTCTGGAAACACCATATATTTT; D: -; J: TRBJ1-3; size: -; V: TRBV19
CDR3: CASSHFGTGTSYGYTF; DNA: TGCGCCAGCAGCCACTTCGGGACAGGCACTTCCTATGGCTACACCTTC; D: TRBD1; J: TRBJ1-2; size: -; V: TRBV5-1
CDR3: CATSRGTISYNSPLHF; DNA: TGTGCCACCAGCAGAGGAACGATCTCCTATAATTCACCCCTCCACTTT; D: -; J: TRBJ1-6; size: -; V: TRBV15
CDR3: CASRRTESRGQFF; DNA: TGTGCCAGCAGAAGGACAGAATCAAGGGGGCAGTTCTTC; D: -; J: TRBJ2-1; size: -; V: TRBV6-4
CDR3: CASSTRTSGIYNEQFF; DNA: TGTGCCAGCAGCACCCGGACTAGCGGGATTTACAATGAGCAGTTCTTC; D: TRBD2; J: TRBJ2-1; size: -; V: TRBV14
CDR3: CASSRGGQNTEAFF; DNA: TGTGCCAGCAGCCGCGGGGGTCAGAACACTGAAGCTTTCTTT; D: -; J: TRBJ1-1; size: -; V: TRBV3-1/TRBV3-2
CDR3: CASSTPSGGRETQYF; DNA: TGTGCCAGTAGTACACCTAGCGGGGGGCGGGAGACCCAGTACTTC; D: TRBD2; J: TRBJ2-5; size: -; V: TRBV19
CDR3: CAWSVGSGRSYGYTF; DNA: TGTGCCTGGAGTGTCGGGTCTGGACGGAGCTATGGCTACACCTTC; D: -; J: TRBJ1-2; size: once; V: TRBV30
CDR3: CAWSAQLGTGYGYTF; DNA: TGTGCCTGGAGTGCCCAATTAGGGACCGGCTATGGCTACACCTTC; D: -; J: TRBJ1-2; size: -; V: TRBV30
CDR3: CASSAAGTDTQYF; DNA: TGTGCCAGCTCCGCGGCGGGCACAGATACGCAGTATTTT; D: -; J: TRBJ2-3; size: -; V: TRBV6-5
CDR3: CASSTPGKKAGTEAFF; DNA: TGTGCCAGTAGTACCCCCGGCAAGAAGGCCGGGACTGAAGCTTTCTTT; D: -; J: TRBJ1-1; size: -; V: TRBV19
CDR3: CASSLAGTSGRAYEQYF; DNA: TGTGCCAGCAGCTTAGCCGGGACTAGCGGGAGGGCCTACGAGCAGTACTTC; D: TRBD2; J: TRBJ2-7; size: -; V: TRBV11-3
CDR3: CASSRRTSTGTGGDGYTF; DNA: TGTGCCAGCAGCCGCAGAACTTCGACCGGGACAGGGGGAGATGGCTACACCTTC; D: TRBD1; J: TRBJ1-2; size: -; V: TRBV3-1/TRBV3-2
CDR3: CASTLGEKLFF; DNA: TGTGCCAGTACTCTGGGGGAAAAACTGTTTTTT; D: -; J: TRBJ1-4; size: once; V: TRBV19
CDR3: CSVGQLNLRFF; DNA: TGCAGCGTTGGGCAGTTAAATTTGAGGTTCTTC; D: -; J: TRBJ2-1; size: -; V: TRBV29-1
CDR3: CASSRPGQGQGDTQYF; DNA: TGTGCCAGCTCACGGCCGGGACAGGGGCAAGGGGATACGCAGTATTTT; D: TRBD1; J: TRBJ2-3; size: -; V: TRBV18
CDR3: CAISALAGNEQYF; DNA: TGTGCCATCAGTGCCCTGGCGGGTAACGAGCAGTACTTC; D: -; J: TRBJ2-7; size: -; V: TRBV10-3
CDR3: CSVDRAAEAFF; DNA: TGCAGCGTCGACAGGGCCGCTGAAGCTTTCTTT; D: TRBD1; J: TRBJ1-1; size: -; V: TRBV29-1
CDR3: CASSRRDLGIYLDSNQPQHF; DNA: TGTGCCAGCAGTCGCAGGGATTTGGGGATCTACTTAGATAGCAATCAGCCCCAGCATTTT; D: -; J: TRBJ1-5; size: -; V: TRBV21-1